A single sample is the source of the 19 T cell receptor beta chains below, sequenced in a study of blood T cell repertoires in COVID-19. The repertoire was sequenced with immunoSEQ multiplex PCR; TCRdb's copy has only in-frame clones and lacks some. The top ten hold over 7.5% of the sample, which has around 9,200 clones, 86% seen once. Specimen: peripheral blood. These TCRs come from a man aged 55 to 69 with acute or convalescent COVID-19.

The CDR3 loop is CASSSLNHRMGETQYF. Written as DNA, the CDR3 is TGTGCCAGCAGTTCGCTGAACCACAGGATGGGAGAGACCCAGTACTTC. The chain carries TRBV28 and TRBJ2-5; D is possibly TRBD1 (5 bases). Germline values: CDR1 MDHEN, CDR2 SYDVKM. The CDR3 loop spans 16 amino acids. Trimming removed 4 bases at V and 4 bases at J, with 19 bases between.

The rearrangement links TRBV7-8 to TRBJ1-1; D gene uncertain. V was clipped by 8 bases and J by 0 bases, with 10 bases between them. The CDR3 is 13 amino acids. In germline, CDR1 is SGHVS, CDR2 FQNEAQ. The CDR3 spells CASSPAVNTEAFF. The CDR3 DNA follows: TGTGCCAGCTCCCCAGCGGTGAACACTGAAGCTTTCTTT.

This clone was seen only a few times. The chain couples TRBV29-1 to TRBJ1-2; a weak D match, TRBD1 (5 bases). The germline V gene encodes CDR1 SQVTM and CDR2 ANQGSEA. CDR3 length: 8 residues. Trimming cost V 4 bases and J 13 bases, with 7 bases left between them. The CDR3 DNA reads as TGCAGCGTTGTAACAGGCACCTTC. This sequence encodes CSVVTGTF.

The rearrangement joins TRBV10-3 to TRBJ1-1; the D gene is possibly TRBD1 (5 bases). This CDR3 has 14 amino acids. Trimming pared 4 bases from V and 3 bases from J, leaving 12 bases between. CDR1 is ENHRY, CDR2 SYGVKD, per germline. Written as DNA, the CDR3 is TGTGCCATCAGTGGCAGGGTAGCGGACACTGAAGCTTTCTTT. This sequence encodes CAISGRVADTEAFF.

The V gene is TRBV6-6, the J gene TRBJ1-1, with TRBD1 matching 9 bases. CDR3 length: 17 residues. Germline CDR1 and CDR2: MNHNY and SVGAGI (reference sequence). J gave up 0 bases and V 5 bases, and 10 bases lay outside the gene matches. CDR3 loop: CASSPGTGPLMNTEAFF. DNA of the CDR3: TGTGCCAGCAGTCCCGGGACAGGGCCCCTCATGAACACTGAAGCTTTCTTT.

The chain joins TRBV7-2 to TRBJ2-2; 7 bases map to TRBD1. V lost 3 bases, J lost 3 bases, and 10 bases stayed unmatched. CDR1 and CDR2 from the germline V gene are SGHTA and FQGNSA. The CDR3 runs to 17 residues. The CDR3 reads CASSLRSPQGDTGELFF. In nucleotides, the CDR3 is TGTGCCAGCAGCTTGAGGTCCCCGCAGGGGGACACCGGGGAGCTGTTTTTT.

The sample holds one count of this clone. The chain uses TRBV19 and TRBJ1-5; 8 nucleotides align to TRBD1. Trimming at V came to 7 bases and at J to 5 bases, leaving 7 bases not matched to a gene. The length of the CDR3 is 14 residues. CDR1 is LNHDA and CDR2 is SQIVND in the germline V gene (reference sequence). The CDR3 is CASKNRGSDQPQHF. The CDR3 bases are TGTGCCAGTAAGAACAGGGGGTCGGATCAGCCCCAGCATTTT.

The chain uses TRBV15 and TRBJ1-6; TRBD1 aligns across 7 bases. The J segment lost 10 bases and the V segment lost 0 bases, leaving 15 bases of the junction unmatched. The CDR3 is made up of 18 amino acids. The germline CDR1 and CDR2 sequences are LNHNV and YYDKDF (reference sequence). The CDR3 reads CATSREGSSRGLGSPLHF. In DNA form, the CDR3 reads TGTGCCACCAGCAGAGAAGGCTCAAGTAGGGGGCTGGGATCACCCCTCCACTTT.

The genes are TRBV5-4 and TRBJ1-5; tentatively, D is TRBD1 (5 bases). The CDR3 loop spans 17 amino acids. Per the germline V gene, CDR1 is SGHNT and CDR2 is YYREEE (reference sequence). Trimming took 4 bases from V and 0 from J, leaving 17 bases between them. The CDR3, as DNA: TGTGCCAGCAGCCTCCGCGCGGGGACCTATAGCAATCAGCCCCAGCATTTT. Translating gives CASSLRAGTYSNQPQHF.

This clone was recorded a few times. The CDR3 sequence is CASSRGLTNTGELFF. CDR3 nucleotides: TGTGCCAGCAGCCGGGGACTTACGAACACCGGGGAGCTGTTTTTT. The V call is TRBV5-8, the J call TRBJ2-2; tentatively, D is TRBD2 (6 bases). V was shortened by 4 bases and J by 0 bases, with 10 bases between the two germline ends. This CDR3 comprises 15 residues. CDR1 and CDR2 (germline): SGHTS, YDEGEE.

In this sample, this clone turned up a few times. The V gene is TRBV27, the J gene TRBJ2-5; D is possibly TRBD2 (7 bases). Per germline, CDR1 MNHEY and CDR2 SMNVEV (reference sequence). The CDR3 sequence is 14 residues long. Trimming pared 4 bases from V and 5 bases from J, leaving 14 bases between. CDR3 loop: CASSSGGGGETQYF. CDR3 bases: TGTGCCAGCAGTTCAGGCGGGGGCGGCGAGACCCAGTACTTC.

V usage is TRBV4-1 and J usage is TRBJ1-4; D unclear. V gave up 3 bases and J gave up 7 bases, with 9 bases separating them. Germline V CDR1 and CDR2: MGHRA, YSYEKL. The CDR3 is made up of 13 amino acids. The CDR3 DNA reads as TGCGCCAGCAGCCAGACGGAGGGTGAAAAACTGTTTTTT. Encoded protein: CASSQTEGEKLFF.

The chain links TRBV28 to TRBJ1-6, with 7 bases that match TRBD1. Germline assignment: CDR1 MDHEN and CDR2 SYDVKM. CDR3 length: 15 residues. V shed 6 bases and J 6 bases; nucleotides not matched to a gene: 8. In DNA, the CDR3 is TGTGCCAGCAGGGGCGGGACAGCAAGTAATTCACCCCTCCACTTT. The encoded protein is CASRGGTASNSPLHF.

The chain recombines TRBV11-3 with TRBJ2-1; 13 bases are a match to TRBD2. Germline assignment: CDR1 SGHNT and CDR2 YENEEA. V was clipped by 5 bases and J by 8 bases; unmatched bases: 9. The CDR3 consists of 16 residues. Written as DNA, the CDR3 is TGTGCCAGCAGCCGGACTAGCGGGAGTCTCGGAGATGAGCAGTTCTTC. Its translation: CASSRTSGSLGDEQFF.

In its sample, this clone ranks as large. This sequence joins TRBV4-3 and TRBJ1-3; the match to TRBD1 covers 8 bases. The CDR3 contains 16 residues. Germline V CDR1 and CDR2: LGHNA, YSLEER. V trimming: 0 bases; J trimming: 3 bases; junction bases outside the gene matches: 4. CDR3 bases: TGCGCCAGCAGCCAAGATTCCGGACAGGGTGGAAACACCATATATTTT. Protein: CASSQDSGQGGNTIYF.

This clone was detected a few times. This rearrangement joins TRBV24-1 to TRBJ2-6, with 12 positions matching TRBD1. The CDR3 consists of 20 residues. V trimming: 3 bases; J trimming: 2 bases; junction bases outside the gene matches: 10. CDR1 and CDR2 from the germline V gene are KGHDR and SFDVKD. As DNA, the CDR3 is TGTGCCACCAGTGATAATAAGGGGACAGGGGGCGCGCCTGGGGCCAACGTCCTGACTTTC. Translated, it gives CATSDNKGTGGAPGANVLTF.

The chain employs TRBV6-5 and TRBJ1-2; TRBD1 matches at 7 bases. The CDR3 extends over 15 amino acids. With 0 bases clipped from V and 3 bases from J, the junction kept 4 bases outside the gene matches. Germline V gene data show CDR1 as MNHEY and CDR2 as SVGAGI. As DNA, the CDR3 is TGTGCCAGCAGTTACTCGAGGGGGCCTGACTATGGCTACACCTTC. This codes for CASSYSRGPDYGYTF.

This chain links TRBV5-1 with TRBJ1-4; 11 positions agree with TRBD1. Germline-derived CDR1 and CDR2 are SGHRS and YFSETQ. Germline trimming cut 4 bases from V and 0 bases from J; bases unmatched to any gene: 2. The CDR3 runs to 16 residues. The DNA of the CDR3 is TGCGCCAGCAGCCAGGGACAGGGGGCAACTAATGAAAAACTGTTTTTT. It specifies CASSQGQGATNEKLFF.

The chain is built from TRBV11-2 and TRBJ2-7; 10 bases fit TRBD2. The CDR3 loop spans 17 amino acids. The ends lost 1 base at V and 0 bases at J; junction bases unmatched: 6. From germline, CDR1 is SGHAT and CDR2 FQNNGV. The CDR3 here is CASSLAWTSGSSYEQYF. CDR3 sequence (DNA): TGTGCCAGCAGCTTAGCTTGGACTAGCGGAAGCTCCTACGAGCAGTACTTC.